This T cell receptor (beta chain) originates from a study of cytomegalovirus exposure and HLA in healthy donors. About the research overall: In an earlier analysis, around 120 million unique TCR beta sequences were found from 150 million to 200 million T cells.

This clone was counted only a few times. Primers for the PCR totalled 60 Vbeta and 13 Jbeta. The method was immunoSEQ multiplex PCR; TCRdb's version includes in-frame clones alone and lacks a portion of them. This sample yields 210,000 or so clones, of which 75% to 80% are seen a single time; more than 1.5% belongs to the top ten. Germline CDR1 and CDR2: LNHDA and SQIVND (reference sequence). The CDR3 extends over 18 amino acids. Unmatched junction bases numbered 14, after V lost 5 bases and J lost 1 base. The TCR originated in a man aged 18-30 years in good health and CMV-seronegative. Sequencing was done on a sample of PBMCs. V usage is TRBV19 and J usage is TRBJ2-7; 10 bases are a match to TRBD1. The CDR3 region has the DNA TGTGCCAGTAGTTCCCACCTGACAGGGGGCCTTAGGTCCTACGAGCAGTACTTC. It translates to CASSSHLTGGLRSYEQYF.